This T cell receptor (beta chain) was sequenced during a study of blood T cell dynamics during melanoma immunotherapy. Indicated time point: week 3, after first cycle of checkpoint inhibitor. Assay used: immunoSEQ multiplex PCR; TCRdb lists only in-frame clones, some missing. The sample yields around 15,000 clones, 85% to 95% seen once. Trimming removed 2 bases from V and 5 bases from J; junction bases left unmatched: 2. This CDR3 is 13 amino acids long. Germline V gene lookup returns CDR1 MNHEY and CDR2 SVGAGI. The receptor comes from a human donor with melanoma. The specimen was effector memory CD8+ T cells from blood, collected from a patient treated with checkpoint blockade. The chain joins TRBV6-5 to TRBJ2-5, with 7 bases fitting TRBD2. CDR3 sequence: CASSYVGGETQYF. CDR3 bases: TGTGCCAGCAGTTACGTGGGGGGGGAGACCCAGTACTTC.